This T cell receptor (beta chain) was found in a study of blood T cell repertoires in COVID-19. Looking at the study overall: Both acute and convalescent COVID-19 samples were obtained from the United States, Italy and Spain.

Followed over time, Seattle patients had been enrolled while infection was active. The protocol was immunoSEQ multiplex PCR, while the TCRdb copy is restricted to in-frame clones and leaves out a portion. Here the sample spans 180,000 or so clones, roughly 84% being singletons. Sample: peripheral blood. The receptor was derived from a woman in her 40s with COVID-19, enrolled during active disease.

The CDR3 sequence is CASSQDSKYSSPDTQYF. Here the CDR3 DNA reads TGTGCCAGCAGCCAAGACTCTAAATACTCTAGTCCAGATACGCAGTATTTT. V usage is TRBV4-2 and J usage is TRBJ2-3, with D uncertain. There are 17 residues in the CDR3. V lost 0 bases and J 4 bases, leaving 17 bases between the germline ends. Germline CDR1 and CDR2: LGHNA and YNFKEQ.